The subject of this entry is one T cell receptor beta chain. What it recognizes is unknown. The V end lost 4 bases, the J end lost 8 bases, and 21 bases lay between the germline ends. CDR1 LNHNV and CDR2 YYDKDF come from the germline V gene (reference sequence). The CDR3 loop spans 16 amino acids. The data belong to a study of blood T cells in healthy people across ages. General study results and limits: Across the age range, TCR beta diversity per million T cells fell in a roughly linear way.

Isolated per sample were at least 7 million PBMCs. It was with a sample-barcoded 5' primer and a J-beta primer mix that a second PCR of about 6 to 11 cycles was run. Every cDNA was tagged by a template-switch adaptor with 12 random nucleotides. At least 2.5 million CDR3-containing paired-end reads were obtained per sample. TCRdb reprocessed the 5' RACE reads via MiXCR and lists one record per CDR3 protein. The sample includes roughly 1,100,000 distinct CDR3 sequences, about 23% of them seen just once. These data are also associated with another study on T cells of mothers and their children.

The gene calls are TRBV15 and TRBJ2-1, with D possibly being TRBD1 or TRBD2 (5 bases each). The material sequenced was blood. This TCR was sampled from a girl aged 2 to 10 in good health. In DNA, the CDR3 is TGTGCCACCAGCACTTGGGACGCCACCGGTGGGGATGAGCAGTTCTTC. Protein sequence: CATSTWDATGGDEQFF.